This T cell receptor (beta chain) was sequenced during a study of blood T cell repertoires in COVID-19. Generated by immunoSEQ multiplex PCR, the TCRdb table keeps only in-frame clones and is missing some. The table includes approximately 220,000 clones, more than 75% detected once. This CDR3 has 15 residues. Germline loops: CDR1 MDHEN, CDR2 SYDVKM. V lost 11 bases and J lost 0, with 20 bases in between. The chain links TRBV28 to TRBJ2-7, with a tentative D call TRBD1 (6 bases). The sequencing input was PBMCs or T cells enriched from blood (not recorded which). This TCR was sampled from a woman in her forties with acute COVID-19. The CDR3 is CAALPAGASSYEQYF. CDR3 sequence (DNA): TGTGCCGCCCTACCCGCAGGGGCTAGCTCCTACGAGCAGTACTTC.